Presented here are 25 T cell receptor beta chains from one specimen sequenced in a study of Graves' ophthalmopathy and Graves' hyperthyroidism. As the template, RNA transcripts were used to amplify TCR beta CDR3 regions. The first round was an RT-PCR with HTBI primers, and the second round was a multiplex PCR. TCRdb fed the multiplex PCR reads into MiXCR, producing one record per CDR3 protein. The repertoire includes approximately 330,000 distinct CDR3 sequences, roughly 16% of them detected once, and around an eighth sits in the top ten. The sequencing sample was made of peripheral blood. These receptors originate from an adult man with Graves' ophthalmopathy.

This clonotype was picked up many times. The genes are TRBV6-1 and TRBJ2-7; either TRBD1 or TRBD2 may fit D (5 bases each). V gave up 7 bases and J gave up 4 bases, with 17 bases separating them. In germline, CDR1 is MNHNS, CDR2 SASEGT. This CDR3 region has 14 residues. The CDR3 coding sequence is TGTGCCAGCACGCGTGGAGTTGAGGGGTACGAGCAGTACTTC. It specifies CASTRGVEGYEQYF.

This clonotype was observed at least ten times. The genes are TRBV6-5 and TRBJ2-2; 9 bases match TRBD2. The germline gives CDR1 MNHEY, CDR2 SVGAGI. J gave up 5 bases and V 0 bases, and 4 bases lay outside the gene matches. The CDR3 spans 16 residues. The CDR3 is CASSYSRAGGTGELFF. In nucleotides, the CDR3 is TGTGCCAGCAGTTACTCGAGGGCGGGAGGGACCGGGGAGCTGTTTTTT.

This clonotype was found many times. This chain connects TRBV6-2 or TRBV6-3 to TRBJ2-5, with a possible D match to TRBD1 (6 bases). The V gene's germline CDR1 is MNHEY and CDR2 SVGEGT. The V and J ends lost 8 bases and 1 base respectively, with 11 bases between them. CDR3 length: 13 amino acids. CDR3 region: CASARDTQETQYF. CDR3 DNA sequence: TGTGCCAGCGCTCGGGACACCCAAGAGACCCAGTACTTC.

At least ten counts were recorded for this clonotype. The chain joins TRBV20-1 to TRBJ2-6, with TRBD2 as a possible D gene (6 bases). The ends were cut back, 3 bases at V and 0 bases at J, with 9 bases in the middle. In germline, CDR1 is DFQATT, CDR2 SNEGSKA (reference sequence). CDR3 size: 15 residues. The CDR3 bases are TGCAGTGCTAGCCGGGGGTACTCTGGGGCCAACGTCCTGACTTTC. Its translation is CSASRGYSGANVLTF.

This chain uses TRBV7-2 with TRBJ1-2, with D possibly TRBD1 on 5 matching bases. V was cut by 3 bases and J by 8 bases, with 16 bases left in between. CDR1 and CDR2 from the germline V gene are SGHTA and FQGNSA. The length of the CDR3 is 14 residues. The CDR3 nucleotides are TGTGCCAGCAGCTTGGGGCAGTCCATAGGAGGCTACACCTTC. Translating gives CASSLGQSIGGYTF.

This clonotype appeared many times. V is TRBV19 and J is TRBJ1-2, with D hard to call. V lost 3 bases, J lost 7 bases, and 15 bases lay in between. Germline V CDR1 and CDR2: LNHDA, SQIVND (reference sequence). This CDR3 region has 14 residues. CDR3 residues: CASSMAAYWPGYTF. The DNA of the CDR3 is TGTGCCAGTAGTATGGCGGCGTATTGGCCTGGCTACACCTTC.

Many counts were recorded for this clonotype. This chain links TRBV4-2 with TRBJ2-7, with D perhaps assigned TRBD1 or TRBD2 (5 bases each). The CDR3 extends over 16 amino acids. Germline V gene sequence: CDR1 LGHNA, CDR2 YNFKEQ. Trimming took off 0 bases at V and 2 bases at J, with 14 bases between the two ends. The CDR3 nucleotides are TGTGCCAGCAGCCAAGATCTGACGGGGCCACCCTACGAGCAGTACTTC. Its protein is CASSQDLTGPPYEQYF.

The table lists this clonotype with many counts. The CDR3 protein is CATSRDGGLAGGQETQYF. The CDR3 nucleotides are TGTGCCACCAGCAGAGATGGGGGACTAGCGGGAGGCCAAGAGACCCAGTACTTC. This chain uses TRBV15 with TRBJ2-5, with TRBD2 matching 15 bases. Germline-derived CDR1 and CDR2 are LNHNV and YYDKDF (reference sequence). Unmatched junction bases numbered 3, after V lost 0 bases and J lost 1 base. The CDR3 length is 18 residues.

At least ten counts were recorded for this clonotype. The chain combines TRBV5-5 with TRBJ1-5; 8 bases fit TRBD1. The CDR3 spans 16 residues. J lost 4 bases, V lost 3 bases, and 9 bases had no gene match. Germline V gives CDR1 SGHKS, CDR2 YYEKEE (reference sequence). CDR3 sequence: CASSSQTGVPNQPQHF. The CDR3 nucleotides read TGTGCCAGCAGCTCACAGACAGGGGTCCCTAATCAGCCCCAGCATTTT.

Many counts were recorded for this clonotype. This chain links TRBV24-1 with TRBJ1-1, with 7 bases that match TRBD1. From germline, CDR1 is KGHDR and CDR2 SFDVKD. With 9 bases clipped from V and 1 base from J, the junction kept 4 bases outside the gene matches. This CDR3 has 13 amino acids. The CDR3 reads CATGTGENTEAFF. CDR3 DNA: TGTGCCACCGGAACAGGGGAGAACACTGAAGCTTTCTTT.

This clonotype has a count of ten or more. V usage is TRBV12-3 or TRBV12-4 and J usage is TRBJ2-7; D possibly corresponds to TRBD2 (6 bases). The CDR3 has 13 residues. Trimming removed 10 bases at V and 6 bases at J, with 19 bases between. The CDR3 reads CATSEGPTLEQYF. The CDR3 coding sequence is TGTGCCACATCGGAGGGGCCGACTCTCGAGCAGTACTTC.

The rearrangement links TRBV20-1 to TRBJ2-5, with TRBD2 matching 8 bases. With V trimmed by 1 base and J by 5 bases, 3 bases remained unmatched. Germline V CDR1 and CDR2: DFQATT, SNEGSKA (reference sequence). The length of the CDR3 is 13 residues. In nucleotides, the CDR3 is TGCAGTGCTAGAGGCGGGAGGTGGGAGACCCAGTACTTC. It codes for CSARGGRWETQYF.

The table lists this clonotype with many counts. This sequence joins TRBV6-1 and TRBJ2-7; TRBD2 matches 9 bases. CDR3 size: 16 residues. The V gene end was trimmed by 2 bases and the J gene end by 2 bases; junction bases not matched to a gene: 7. CDR1 is MNHNS, CDR2 SASEGT, per germline. The CDR3 is CASSELSSGDTYEQYF. CDR3 nucleotides: TGTGCCAGCAGTGAACTCTCTAGCGGGGATACCTACGAGCAGTACTTC.

This clonotype was seen ten or more times. V gene TRBV20-1 combines with J gene TRBJ2-5; D ambiguous. The CDR3 consists of 15 residues. Trimming removed 1 base from V and 2 bases from J, with 14 bases in between. Germline V gives CDR1 DFQATT, CDR2 SNEGSKA (reference sequence). CDR3 loop: CSARGGRTAQETQYF. The CDR3 bases are TGCAGTGCTAGAGGGGGAAGGACGGCACAAGAGACCCAGTACTTC.

The table lists this clonotype with a few counts. The chain links TRBV18 to TRBJ2-7; possibly TRBD1 or TRBD2 for D (6 bases each). The CDR3 consists of 14 residues. Trimming removed 8 bases from V and 4 bases from J, with 18 bases in between. Germline lookup yields CDR1 KGHSH and CDR2 LQKENI. The CDR3 here is CASQEGEPSYEQYF. The CDR3 DNA reads TGTGCCAGCCAGGAGGGGGAGCCGTCATACGAGCAGTACTTC.

The rearrangement uses TRBV18 and TRBJ1-1; D remains unclear. V was shortened by 1 base and J by 7 bases, with 10 bases between the two germline ends. The germline V gene has CDR1 KGHSH and CDR2 LQKENI. This CDR3 region has 13 residues. The CDR3 nucleotides are TGTGCCAGCTCACCACGGGGAGGCAATGAAGCTTTCTTT. Translated: CASSPRGGNEAFF.

This clonotype has ten or more counts. This rearrangement joins TRBV5-1 to TRBJ1-1; 8 positions match TRBD1. The V gene's germline CDR1 is SGHRS and CDR2 YFSETQ. CDR3 length: 14 residues. After removal of 4 bases from V and 4 bases from J, the junction contained 6 bases not matched to a gene. This chain's CDR3 is CASSTGQAGTEAFF. CDR3 bases: TGCGCCAGCAGCACGGGACAGGCTGGCACTGAAGCTTTCTTT.

This clonotype was detected ten times or more. The chain employs TRBV19 and TRBJ1-1; D is possibly TRBD1 (5 bases). The CDR3 runs to 12 residues. Trimming removed 7 bases from V and 8 bases from J, with 14 bases in between. Germline-derived CDR1 and CDR2 are LNHDA and SQIVND (reference sequence). CDR3 sequence reads: CASTPTRGEAFF. The CDR3 nucleotides are TGTGCCAGTACCCCAACGAGGGGCGAAGCTTTCTTT.

The chain combines TRBV6-2 or TRBV6-3 with TRBJ2-7; 9 nucleotides match TRBD2. The J segment lost 4 bases and the V segment lost 6 bases, leaving 7 bases of the junction unmatched. The CDR3 contains 14 residues. From germline, CDR1 is MNHEY and CDR2 SVGEGT. The CDR3 is CASRVSGSAYEQYF. CDR3 DNA: TGTGCCAGCAGAGTTAGCGGGAGTGCTTACGAGCAGTACTTC.

The CDR3 coding sequence is TGCGCCAGCAGCCAAGTAGCCCCGGGGGGGGGCGGCACTGAAGCTTTCTTT. Protein product: CASSQVAPGGGGTEAFF. The chain carries TRBV4-1 and TRBJ1-1; possibly TRBD1 for D (6 bases). The germline V and J ends were trimmed by 1 base and 4 bases, with 19 bases remaining between them. CDR3 length: 17 amino acids. Germline-derived CDR1 and CDR2 are MGHRA and YSYEKL.

The table lists this clonotype with many counts. The gene calls are TRBV20-1 and TRBJ1-2; the D is unclear. The germline gives CDR1 DFQATT, CDR2 SNEGSKA (reference sequence). Trimming pared 0 bases from V and 5 bases from J, leaving 16 bases between. This CDR3 is built from 15 residues. The CDR3 nucleotides are TGCAGTGCTAGAGATCACGCTCGAACCCTTTATGGCTACACCTTC. It is translated as CSARDHARTLYGYTF.

This clonotype was observed once. V is TRBV6-1 and J is TRBJ1-5, with 8 bases lining up with TRBD1. This CDR3 is 16 amino acids long. CDR1 is MNHNS and CDR2 is SASEGT in the germline V gene. Unmatched junction bases numbered 15, after V lost 7 bases and J lost 7 bases. In nucleotides, the CDR3 is TGTGCCAGCATGAAACACGGACAGGGTTCGTTACAGCCCCAGCATTTT. It is translated as CASMKHGQGSLQPQHF.

This clonotype was seen ten or more times. This chain uses TRBV11-1 with TRBJ1-1, with D maybe TRBD1 (6 bases). Trimming pared 5 bases from V and 2 bases from J, leaving 18 bases between. The CDR3 sequence is 16 residues long. The V gene's germline CDR1 is SGHAT and CDR2 FQDESV (reference sequence). The CDR3 DNA is TGTGCCAGCAGCGGCCCGCAGGGGCCGTTTAACACTGAAGCTTTCTTT. Its translation: CASSGPQGPFNTEAFF.

This clonotype was counted ten times or more. This chain links TRBV20-1 with TRBJ1-2; D is ambiguous. The CDR3 totals 14 residues. Germline loops: CDR1 DFQATT, CDR2 SNEGSKA (reference sequence). The ends were cut back, 0 bases at V and 0 bases at J, with 8 bases in the middle. CDR3 sequence reads: CSARDLRSNYGYTF. CDR3 in DNA: TGCAGTGCTAGAGATCTTCGCTCTAACTATGGCTACACCTTC.

This clonotype was seen ten or more times. The J gene is TRBJ1-2, the V gene TRBV12-3 or TRBV12-4, with D perhaps matching TRBD1 (5 bases). The CDR3 sequence is 16 residues long. V was trimmed by 2 bases and J by 8 bases, leaving 21 bases between them. CDR3: CASSLWPMGQREGYTF. The CDR3 nucleotides read TGTGCCAGCAGTTTATGGCCTATGGGGCAACGGGAGGGCTACACCTTC.